This T cell receptor beta chain was recovered during a study of blood T cells in healthy people across ages. Study details: Template-switching capture recovered about one barcoded beta molecule per two T cells. Whole-study findings and limits: Compared with aged donors, long-lived donors showed fewer expanded clones, suggesting selection.

The CDR3 contains 15 residues. The germline V gene has CDR1 SSHAT and CDR2 FNYEAQ (reference sequence). Primers used in a second PCR of roughly 7 to 12 cycles were a sample-barcoded 5' primer and a J-beta primer mix. The template-switch adaptor, which had 12 random nucleotides, put a tag on each cDNA molecule. TCRdb fed the 5' RACE reads into MiXCR, producing one record per CDR3 protein. Of 1.5 million or so distinct CDR3 sequences listed, roughly 45% are singletons. With respect to this clonotype: No antigen is known for it. Germline is not matched at one junction end, which may reflect a read error.

Samples each had at least 5.5 micrograms of total RNA extracted. The clonotype comes from a woman aged 18-29 years in good health. Sequencing used blood. This sequence joins TRBV7-7 and TRBJ2-5, with TRBD2 matching 11 bases. CDR3 nucleotide sequence: TGTGCTAGCAGCCATAGCGGGGGGGACCAAGAGACCCAGTACTTC. Protein sequence: CASSHSGGDQETQYF.